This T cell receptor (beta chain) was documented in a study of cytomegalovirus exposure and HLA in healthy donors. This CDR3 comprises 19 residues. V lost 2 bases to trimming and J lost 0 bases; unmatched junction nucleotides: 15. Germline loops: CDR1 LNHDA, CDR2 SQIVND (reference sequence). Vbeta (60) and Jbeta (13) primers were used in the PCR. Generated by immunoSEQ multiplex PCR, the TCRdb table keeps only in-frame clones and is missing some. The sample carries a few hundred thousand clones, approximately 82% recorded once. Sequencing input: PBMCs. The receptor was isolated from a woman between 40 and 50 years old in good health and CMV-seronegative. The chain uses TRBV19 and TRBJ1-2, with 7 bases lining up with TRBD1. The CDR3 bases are TGTGCCAGTAGTATAAGGCAGGGGGAGGTGTATTTCGCTAACTATGGCTACACCTTC. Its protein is CASSIRQGEVYFANYGYTF.